This is a list of T cell receptor beta chains from one sample in a study of blood T cell repertoires in COVID-19. The assay was immunoSEQ multiplex PCR, and TCRdb's table has in-frame clones only and misses some. The sample lists about 240,000 clones, around 89% seen once, with over 4% in the top ten. The material sequenced was PBMCs or T cells enriched from blood (not recorded which). These receptors came from a woman in her twenties or thirties who had recovered from COVID-19. CDR3s include the opening cysteine and the closing phenylalanine or tryptophan. The D gene is left open where the match is weak. Clone size appears in some rows only: once, few, many, or a class for an expanded clone.

16	TRBV7-2	TRBD2	once	TRBJ2-1	CASSSGTSGSYNEQFF	TGTGCCAGCAGCTCTGGGACTAGCGGGAGCTACAATGAGCAGTTCTTC
15	TRBV29-1	TRBD1	-	TRBJ1-1	CSVEDLSGRGTEAFF	TGCAGCGTTGAAGATCTTAGTGGCAGGGGGACTGAAGCTTTCTTT
13	TRBV12-3/TRBV12-4	-	-	TRBJ1-2	CASSKTANYGYTF	TGTGCCAGCAGTAAGACAGCTAACTATGGCTACACCTTC
15	TRBV27	-	-	TRBJ1-6	CASGKQGSDNSPLHF	TGTGCCAGCGGCAAGCAGGGATCTGATAATTCACCCCTCCACTTT
15	TRBV10-3	-	-	TRBJ1-1	CAISGPDTVNTEAFF	TGTGCCATCAGTGGGCCTGACACAGTGAACACTGAAGCTTTCTTT
16	TRBV24-1	TRBD1	-	TRBJ1-2	CATSDSGPKTGDGYTF	TGTGCCACCAGTGATTCCGGGCCAAAGACAGGGGATGGCTACACCTTC
13	TRBV28	TRBD1	-	TRBJ1-1	CASRRTGNTEAFF	TGTGCCAGCAGACGGACAGGGAACACTGAAGCTTTCTTT
13	TRBV7-9	-	-	TRBJ1-5	CASSFIGDQPQHF	TGTGCCAGCAGCTTCATCGGGGATCAGCCCCAGCATTTT
14	TRBV30	-	once	TRBJ1-2	CAWSEYRPPYGYTF	TGTGCCTGGAGTGAGTACAGGCCACCCTATGGCTACACCTTC
16	TRBV4-1	TRBD2	-	TRBJ2-1	CASSRGRASGSQEQFF	TGCGCCAGCAGCCGCGGGAGGGCTAGCGGGAGTCAAGAGCAGTTCTTC
16	TRBV19	-	-	TRBJ2-7	CASSPVRGAVPYEQYF	TGTGCCAGTAGTCCAGTCAGGGGGGCAGTCCCCTACGAGCAGTACTTC
16	TRBV3-1/TRBV3-2	TRBD2	-	TRBJ2-1	CASSQEGGSGSSLLFF	TGTGCCAGCAGCCAAGAGGGGGGTAGCGGGAGTTCTCTTCTCTTCTTC
12	TRBV7-9	TRBD1	-	TRBJ1-2	CASSSGGGGYTF	TGTGCCAGCAGCTCAGGGGGAGGTGGCTACACCTTC
16	TRBV11-2	TRBD2	-	TRBJ2-1	CASSLDLLAGGNEQFF	TGTGCCAGCAGCTTAGATCTACTAGCGGGAGGGAATGAGCAGTTCTTC
14	TRBV6-2/TRBV6-3	-	-	TRBJ2-7	CASSYAGPWVEQYF	TGTGCCAGCAGTTACGCAGGGCCGTGGGTCGAGCAGTACTTC
15	TRBV28	-	-	TRBJ1-1	CASSFTQTGNTEAFF	TGTGCCAGCAGTTTTACCCAGACAGGGAACACTGAAGCTTTCTTT
12	TRBV19	TRBD1	-	TRBJ1-4	CAGQGSDEKLFF	TGTGCCGGACAGGGATCGGATGAAAAACTGTTTTTT
15	TRBV15	-	-	TRBJ1-3	CATSRDLGSGNTIYF	TGTGCCACCAGCAGAGATCTAGGATCTGGAAACACCATATATTTT
12	TRBV30	-	-	TRBJ2-7	CAGRYGSYEQYF	TGTGCCGGGCGGTACGGGAGCTACGAGCAGTACTTC
14	TRBV7-9	TRBD1	-	TRBJ1-1	CASSFVTGGPEAFF	TGTGCCAGCAGCTTTGTGACAGGGGGCCCTGAAGCTTTCTTT
15	TRBV30	-	-	TRBJ1-3	CAWTLRESFGNTIYF	TGTGCCTGGACCCTTCGGGAGTCTTTTGGAAACACCATATATTTT
15	TRBV27	-	-	TRBJ2-5	CASSIKGRKGETQYF	TGTGCCAGCTCCATTAAGGGGAGGAAGGGAGAGACCCAGTACTTC
15	TRBV28	TRBD1	-	TRBJ1-3	CASSRTGGFGNTIYF	TGTGCCAGCAGCAGGACAGGGGGCTTTGGAAACACCATATATTTT
15	TRBV7-2	-	few	TRBJ2-3	CASSLERQPTDTQYF	TGTGCCAGCAGCTTAGAGAGACAGCCCACAGATACGCAGTATTTT
14	TRBV5-6	-	-	TRBJ1-2	CASSSPTTGYGYTF	TGTGCCAGCAGCTCCCCGACGACAGGCTATGGCTACACCTTC
12	TRBV28	-	-	TRBJ1-1	CASRRVGTEAFF	TGTGCCAGCCGGCGGGTGGGCACTGAAGCTTTCTTT
19	TRBV9	-	-	TRBJ2-2	CASSVAAKGYPGGTGELFF	TGTGCCAGCAGCGTAGCGGCAAAGGGGTACCCCGGGGGCACCGGGGAGCTGTTTTTT
13	TRBV30	TRBD1	-	TRBJ1-5	CAWSDRETQPQHF	TGTGCCTGGTCGGACAGGGAAACCCAGCCCCAGCATTTT
12	TRBV24-1	-	-	TRBJ2-1	CATSDGGLGQFF	TGTGCCACCAGTGATGGAGGACTTGGGCAGTTCTTC
15	TRBV9	-	-	TRBJ1-2	CASSPSQGRANGYTF	TGTGCCAGCAGCCCGTCCCAGGGTCGAGCGAATGGCTACACCTTC
13	TRBV4-2	TRBD2	-	TRBJ2-7	CASSPSGIHEQYF	TGTGCCAGCAGCCCGAGCGGGATACACGAGCAGTACTTC
13	TRBV3-1/TRBV3-2	-	once	TRBJ1-2	CASSQNREGGYTF	TGTGCCAGCAGCCAGAATAGGGAGGGTGGCTACACCTTC
15	TRBV5-5	TRBD1	-	TRBJ2-1	CASSRGQGSYNEQFF	TGTGCCAGCAGCCGCGGACAGGGGTCCTACAATGAGCAGTTCTTC
14	TRBV7-2	-	few	TRBJ2-3	CASNDRTSTDTQYF	TGTGCCAGCAACGACAGGACCTCCACAGATACGCAGTATTTT
14	TRBV15	TRBD1	-	TRBJ2-3	CATSRSDRRDTQYF	TGTGCCACCAGCAGATCGGACAGGCGAGATACGCAGTATTTT
15	TRBV11-2	-	-	TRBJ1-1	CASSLVALGATEAFF	TGTGCCAGCAGCTTAGTTGCCTTGGGGGCTACTGAAGCTTTCTTT
13	TRBV19	-	-	TRBJ1-2	CASSYKSNYGYTF	TGTGCCAGTTCGTACAAGTCTAACTATGGCTACACCTTC
13	TRBV6-5	-	-	TRBJ2-3	CASAGHSTDTQYF	TGTGCCAGCGCTGGACACAGCACAGATACGCAGTATTTT
15	TRBV28	TRBD1	-	TRBJ1-1	CASSLGDRVFSEAFF	TGTGCCAGCAGTTTGGGGGACAGGGTTTTTTCTGAAGCTTTCTTT
14	TRBV19	-	few	TRBJ1-3	CASSTGLSGNTIYF	TGTGCCAGTAGTACGGGGTTGTCTGGAAACACCATATATTTT
14	TRBV7-2	-	-	TRBJ1-2	CASSPPPDNYGYTF	TGTGCCAGCAGCCCGCCGCCAGATAACTATGGCTACACCTTC
15	TRBV7-9	-	-	TRBJ2-1	CASSLQGSSYNEQFF	TGTGCCAGCAGCTTACAGGGGTCCTCCTACAATGAGCAGTTCTTC
16	TRBV4-3	TRBD2	-	TRBJ2-7	CASSQDWVGLAYKQYF	TGCGCCAGCAGCCAAGATTGGGTCGGACTAGCGTACAAGCAGTACTTC
13	TRBV7-2	-	-	TRBJ2-7	CASTYTGSDEQYF	TGTGCCAGCACCTACACTGGGAGTGACGAGCAGTACTTC
12	TRBV28	TRBD1	-	TRBJ1-2	CADHDRVVGYTF	TGTGCCGACCACGACAGGGTAGTTGGCTACACCTTC
15	TRBV6-5	TRBD1	-	TRBJ2-7	CASSYSGTGSYEQYF	TGTGCCAGCAGTTACTCGGGGACAGGGAGCTACGAGCAGTACTTC
14	TRBV20-1	TRBD2	-	TRBJ2-3	CSASTSGRADTQYF	TGCAGTGCTAGTACCAGCGGGAGGGCAGATACGCAGTATTTT
16	TRBV7-9	TRBD2	-	TRBJ2-1	CASIPPGLADHNEQFF	TGTGCCAGCATTCCCCCGGGACTAGCGGACCACAATGAGCAGTTCTTC
16	TRBV3-1/TRBV3-2	-	-	TRBJ1-3	CASSPTQVFSGNTIYF	TGTGCCAGCAGCCCAACTCAGGTATTCTCTGGAAACACCATATATTTT
16	TRBV7-6	TRBD2	once	TRBJ2-1	CASSLGLAGARNEQFF	TGTGCCAGCAGCTTAGGACTAGCGGGAGCACGAAATGAGCAGTTCTTC
17	TRBV7-6	TRBD2	-	TRBJ2-1	CASSPGASGTHYNEQFF	TGTGCCAGCAGCCCAGGGGCTAGCGGGACCCACTACAATGAGCAGTTCTTC
14	TRBV27	-	-	TRBJ2-7	CASSSWGGIDEQYF	TGTGCCAGCAGTTCGTGGGGCGGGATCGACGAGCAGTACTTC
12	TRBV19	TRBD1	-	TRBJ1-2	CASSQGGYGYTF	TGTGCCAGTAGCCAGGGGGGCTATGGCTACACCTTC